This is a list of T cell receptor beta chains from one sample in a study of blood T cells in healthy people across ages. A single record per CDR3 protein comes from TCRdb applying MiXCR to the 5' RACE reads. The profile shows 800,000 or so distinct CDR3 sequences, about 25% of them singletons. This sample was shared with a second study, whose subject was T cells of mothers and their children.

Sequencing was performed on blood. These receptor sequences come from a boy between 10 and 17 years old in good health. The conserved cysteine and the conserved F or W are not part of the CDR3 here. Clone size is stated in some rows and not others, as once, few, many or a class when expanded.

V	size	J	CDR3
TRBV15	.	TRBJ2-1	ATSRDRIAGGRETNEQF
TRBV4-3	.	TRBJ2-5	ASSQVRGLKTQY
TRBV7-9	few	TRBJ2-5	ASSPGLAGSSD
TRBV9	.	TRBJ2-1	ASSVGGPPSEQF
TRBV28	few	TRBJ1-1	ASLGQGNTEAF
TRBV28	.	TRBJ2-5	ASMEAFSYQETQY
TRBV6-2/TRBV6-3	.	TRBJ1-5	ASSRLGTGRVDQPQH
TRBV18	.	TRBJ2-7	ASSPPGVEYEQY
TRBV5-1	few	TRBJ2-1	ASRLAGGTREQF
TRBV4-3	few	TRBJ2-7	ASSPGGGMLY
TRBV4-3	.	TRBJ2-5	ASSPGNKMGTQY
TRBV4-3	.	TRBJ2-7	ASSQAKWGTTYEQY
TRBV29-1	few	TRBJ2-7	SVEGTGETYEQY
TRBV12-3/TRBV12-4	.	TRBJ2-7	ASSPSVYEQY
TRBV10-3	few	TRBJ2-1	AISDSGLAPYNEQF
TRBV6-2/TRBV6-3	.	TRBJ1-6	ASRPTGPVDSPLH
TRBV7-8	few	TRBJ1-1	ASSTPRGGRNTEAF
TRBV20-1	few	TRBJ2-3	SASGSKGLDTQY
TRBV9	few	TRBJ2-7	ASSARDYSYEQC
TRBV4-3	few	TRBJ2-5	ASSQDRFETQY
TRBV20-1	.	TRBJ2-7	SAHYQGSGYEQY
TRBV28	few	.	ASIAGGGYEQF
TRBV19	once	TRBJ1-1	ASVHMNTEAF
TRBV7-8	few	TRBJ2-3	ASSLGGREDTQY
TRBV4-3	.	TRBJ2-4	ASSQDRVTALGKNIQY
TRBV29-1	few	TRBJ2-2	SVRIPRANTGELF
TRBV29-1	few	TRBJ2-7	SAMLGAGYEQY
TRBV28	few	TRBJ2-5	ASHRSGTASRETQY
TRBV12-3/TRBV12-4	.	TRBJ2-7	ASSWGPNEQY
TRBV27	.	.	ASSFEAGLTYEQY
TRBV7-9	.	TRBJ1-2	ASISRGEVLNYGYT
TRBV29-1	.	TRBJ2-3	SVRGDTDTQY
TRBV28	.	TRBJ2-6	ASGGTVDVSGANVLT
TRBV12-3/TRBV12-4	.	TRBJ1-5	ASKDQGPSNQPQH
TRBV7-8	.	.	ASSLGWTGGYEQY
TRBV5-1	once	TRBJ2-7	ASREPGVSYEQY
TRBV28	few	TRBJ2-2	ASTPTPWNTGELF
TRBV6-4	few	TRBJ2-1	ASSPSGHHSSYNEQF
TRBV27	.	TRBJ1-5	ASAPIFNRPQH
TRBV29-1	few	TRBJ2-5	SVERGLAEEETQY
TRBV2	.	TRBJ1-5	ASSPTANNQPQH
TRBV24-1	few	TRBJ2-1	ATSDSPYTEQF
TRBV20-1	few	TRBJ2-7	SARDADSYEQY
TRBV24-1	.	.	ATSDLGGTQY
TRBV7-9	few	TRBJ1-6	ASSLEYGSPSSYNSPLH
TRBV5-5	.	TRBJ2-2	ASSLGLRTGELF
TRBV14	.	TRBJ2-1	ASSSTSGPTIEQF
TRBV10-3	.	TRBJ1-1	AISAELNTEAF